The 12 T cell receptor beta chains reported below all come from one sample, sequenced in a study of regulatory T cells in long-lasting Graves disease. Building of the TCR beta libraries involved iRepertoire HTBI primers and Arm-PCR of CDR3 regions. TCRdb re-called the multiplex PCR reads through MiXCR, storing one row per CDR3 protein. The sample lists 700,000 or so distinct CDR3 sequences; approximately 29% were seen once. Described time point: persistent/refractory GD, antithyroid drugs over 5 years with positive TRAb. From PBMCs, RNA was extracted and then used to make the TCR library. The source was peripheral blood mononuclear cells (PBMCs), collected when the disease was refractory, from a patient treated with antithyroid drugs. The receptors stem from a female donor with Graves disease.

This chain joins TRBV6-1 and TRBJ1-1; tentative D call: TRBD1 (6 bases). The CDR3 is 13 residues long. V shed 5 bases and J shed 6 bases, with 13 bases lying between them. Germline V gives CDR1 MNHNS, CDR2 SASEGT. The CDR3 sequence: CASSRTAMAEAFF. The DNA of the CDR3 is TGTGCCAGCAGTCGGACAGCAATGGCTGAAGCTTTCTTT.

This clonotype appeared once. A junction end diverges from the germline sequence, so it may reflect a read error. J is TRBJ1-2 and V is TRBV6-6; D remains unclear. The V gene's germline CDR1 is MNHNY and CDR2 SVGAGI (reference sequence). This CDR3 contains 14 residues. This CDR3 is CASNYSQSAYGYTF. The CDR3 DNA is TGTGCCAGCAATTACTCGCAGTCAGCCTATGGCTACACCTTC.

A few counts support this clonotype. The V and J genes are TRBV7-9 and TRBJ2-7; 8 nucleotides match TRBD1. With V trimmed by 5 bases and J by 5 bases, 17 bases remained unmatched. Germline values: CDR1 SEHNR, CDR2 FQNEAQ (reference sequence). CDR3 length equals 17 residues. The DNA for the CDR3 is TGTGCCAGCAGCACGAACGGACAGGGAGGTAGTCGGGACGAGCAGTACTTC. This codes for CASSTNGQGGSRDEQYF.

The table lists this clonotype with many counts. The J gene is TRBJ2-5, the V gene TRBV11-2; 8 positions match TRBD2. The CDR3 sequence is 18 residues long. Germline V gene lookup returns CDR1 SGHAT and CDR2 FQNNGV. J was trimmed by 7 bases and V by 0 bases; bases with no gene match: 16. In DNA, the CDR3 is TGTGCCAGCAGCTTAGATTCCCTGGGACTAGGAGAGAGGCGGACCCAGTACTTC. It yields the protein CASSLDSLGLGERRTQYF. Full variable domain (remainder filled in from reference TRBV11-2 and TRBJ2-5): EAGVAQSPRYKIIEKRQSVAFWCNPISGHATLYWYQQILGQGPKLLIQFQNNGVVDDSQLPKDRFSAERLKGVDSTLKIQPAKLEDSAVYLCASSLDSLGLGERRTQYFGPGTRLLVL.

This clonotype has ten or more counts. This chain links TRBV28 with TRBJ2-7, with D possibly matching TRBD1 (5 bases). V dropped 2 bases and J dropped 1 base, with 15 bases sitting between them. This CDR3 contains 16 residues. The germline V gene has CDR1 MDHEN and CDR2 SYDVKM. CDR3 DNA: TGTGCCAGCAGTTTAGTTCAGGGAACTACTTCCTACGAGCAGTACTTC. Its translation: CASSLVQGTTSYEQYF.

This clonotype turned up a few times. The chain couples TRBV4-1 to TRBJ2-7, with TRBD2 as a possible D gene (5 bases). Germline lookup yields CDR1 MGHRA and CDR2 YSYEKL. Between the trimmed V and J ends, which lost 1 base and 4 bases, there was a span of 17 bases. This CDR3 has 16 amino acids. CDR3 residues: CASSQVGGLDTYEQYF. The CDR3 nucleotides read TGCGCCAGCAGCCAAGTTGGAGGTCTAGACACATACGAGCAGTACTTC.

CDR3 loop: CASSQYNSFGGYTF. CDR3 nucleotides: TGCGCCAGCAGCCAATATAATTCCTTCGGGGGCTACACCTTC. The rearrangement uses TRBV4-1 and TRBJ1-2; D gene unclear. Trimming pared 2 bases from V and 8 bases from J, leaving 15 bases between. CDR3 length: 14 amino acids. The germline CDR1 and CDR2 sequences are MGHRA and YSYEKL.

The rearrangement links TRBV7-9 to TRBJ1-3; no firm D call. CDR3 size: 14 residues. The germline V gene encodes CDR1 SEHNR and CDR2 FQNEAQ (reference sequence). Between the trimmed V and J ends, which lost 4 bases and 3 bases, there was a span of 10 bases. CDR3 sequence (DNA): TGTGCCAGCAGCTATCGGCAGAATGGAAACACCATATATTTT. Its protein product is CASSYRQNGNTIYF.

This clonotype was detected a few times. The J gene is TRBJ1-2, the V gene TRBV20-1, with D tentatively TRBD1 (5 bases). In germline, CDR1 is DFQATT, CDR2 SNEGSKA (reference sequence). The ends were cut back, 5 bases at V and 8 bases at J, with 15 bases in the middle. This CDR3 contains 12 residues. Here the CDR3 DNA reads TGCAGTGCTGCCGGGGCGCCTGAAGGCTACACCTTC. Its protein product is CSAAGAPEGYTF.

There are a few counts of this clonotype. CDR3 bases: TGCAGCGTCGGACAGGGCAATCAGCCCCAGCATTTT. This codes for CSVGQGNQPQHF. This sequence joins TRBV29-1 and TRBJ1-5, with 7 positions matching TRBD1. From germline, CDR1 is SQVTM and CDR2 ANQGSEA. V trimming: 6 bases; J trimming: 2 bases; junction bases outside the gene matches: 1. The CDR3 is made up of 12 amino acids.

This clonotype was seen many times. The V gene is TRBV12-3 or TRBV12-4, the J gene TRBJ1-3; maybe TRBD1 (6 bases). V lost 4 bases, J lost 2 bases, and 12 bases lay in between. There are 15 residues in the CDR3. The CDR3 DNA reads TGTGCCAGCAGTTGGACAGTCGGCCCTGGAAACACCATATATTTT. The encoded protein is CASSWTVGPGNTIYF.

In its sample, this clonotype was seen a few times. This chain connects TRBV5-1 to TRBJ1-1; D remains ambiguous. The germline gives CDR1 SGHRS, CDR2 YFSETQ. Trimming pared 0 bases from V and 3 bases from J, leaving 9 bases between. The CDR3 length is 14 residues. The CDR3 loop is CASSLAGKDTEAFF. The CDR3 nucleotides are TGCGCCAGCAGCTTGGCGGGGAAGGACACTGAAGCTTTCTTT.